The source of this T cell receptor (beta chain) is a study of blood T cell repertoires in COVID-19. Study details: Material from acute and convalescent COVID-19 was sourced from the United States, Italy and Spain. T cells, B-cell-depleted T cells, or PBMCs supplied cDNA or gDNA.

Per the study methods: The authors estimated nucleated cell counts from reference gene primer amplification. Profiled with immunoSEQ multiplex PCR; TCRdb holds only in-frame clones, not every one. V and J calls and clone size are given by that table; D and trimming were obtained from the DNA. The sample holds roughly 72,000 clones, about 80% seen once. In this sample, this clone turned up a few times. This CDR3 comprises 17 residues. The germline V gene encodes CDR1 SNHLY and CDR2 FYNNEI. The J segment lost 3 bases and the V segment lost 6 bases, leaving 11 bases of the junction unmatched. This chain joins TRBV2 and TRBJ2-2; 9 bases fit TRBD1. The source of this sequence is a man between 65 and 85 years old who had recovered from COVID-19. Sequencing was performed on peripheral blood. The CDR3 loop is CASRERTGTGYTGELFF. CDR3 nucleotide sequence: TGTGCCAGCAGAGAACGAACCGGGACAGGGTACACCGGGGAGCTGTTTTTT.